The subject of this entry is one T cell receptor beta chain. In its sample, this clone was seen a few times. No antigen is known for it. Nothing much larger sits one base from this clone, and base qualities are not available. The sample's time point label, in plain terms: around 4 weeks on oral tofacitinib. According to the study, the label for this sample's treatment or condition signals: oral pan-JAK inhibitor, 5-10 mg twice daily. Peripheral blood and lesional scalp punch biopsies were obtained from patients with alopecia areata. After PBMCs were isolated by density centrifugation and stained for CD3, CD4 and CD8, a FACSAria was used to sort CD4+ and CD8+ T cells. This entry comes from a study of CD8+ T cells in alopecia areata (dated by TCRdb to 2016 to 2019). About the full investigation: The treated patients, all with moderate-to-severe alopecia areata, were enrolled in an open-label pilot trial of oral tofacitinib given at 5 to 10 mg twice daily. Tofacitinib was administered for 6 to 18 months, and 6 months of follow-up off drug were then conducted to assess delayed response and recurrence. Disease severity in treated patients was measured with the SALT score, which quantifies the percentage of affected scalp surface area. The study used high-throughput TCRbeta sequencing to examine T cell clonal expansion in alopecia areata, in both the C3H/HeJ mouse model and human patients. Human TCRbeta sequencing covered scalp tissue and sorted CD4+ and CD8+ peripheral blood T cells from patchy and totalis/universalis alopecia areata patients and healthy controls. Biopsies were taken from tofacitinib-treated patients at baseline and again at 4 and 24 weeks into treatment, and several of those patients also had a later scalp biopsy. Clonality in the scalp was compared among normal scalp (n=4), patchy alopecia areata scalp (n=8), and alopecia totalis/universalis scalp (n=8). RNA came from the PAXgene miRNA kit for fixed scalp, the miRNeasy kit for PBMCs, and the RNeasy kit for mouse skin. TCRbeta CDR3 regions were amplified by immunoSEQ multiplex PCR using 35 Vbeta forward and 13 Jbeta reverse primers.

What the authors observed across the whole study: Lesional scalp, especially in alopecia totalis/universalis, showed higher clonality and more expanded CD8+ clones than normal scalp, suggesting antigenic drive. Scalp TCR repertoire analysis is complicated because resident alphabeta T cells in normal human skin are also sequenced, whereas mouse skin is dominated by gammadelta T cells. With tofacitinib, both scalp clonality and the number of expanded CD8+ clones among the top 100 scalp clones went down significantly. During tofacitinib treatment, many expanded lesional clones remained in scalp and blood, and this persistence may partly explain relapse after treatment is stopped. Shared TCR sequences between patients were less evident than in mice, which may be partly attributable to HLA diversity in the patient population. Because the treated cohort was small and had only one nonresponder, larger studies are needed to examine links between baseline CD8+ expansion and response.

Libraries were constructed by the immunoSEQ multiplex PCR assay. RNA was extracted from all samples and reverse transcribed into cDNA, which served as template for TCR sequencing. First-strand cDNA was synthesized with SuperScript III using a 2:1 mix of oligo-dT and random hexamers. A synthetic immune receptor repertoire was used to assess amplification bias, and residual bias was removed computationally. The original pipeline was this. Raw reads were preprocessed to remove errors, and CDR3 was defined by IMGT conventions from the conserved cysteine to phenylalanine. Clonality was computed as 1 minus the Shannon entropy, with the entropy normalized by log2 of the number of productive unique TCRs. Whether each scalp clone was CD4 or CD8 was inferred by checking scalp TCRbeta sequences against the CD4 and CD8 repertoires from sorted blood. In TCRdb, the immuneACCESS table is reduced to in-frame sequences with V and J assigned. These tables do not hold every clone; where another copy was compared, an unresolved V gene accounts for under half, and the others remain unexplained. V and J calls and clone size come straight from that table; D and trimming were deduced from the DNA. The sample has more than 100,000 clones on record, 50% to 55% of them singletons. The top ten constitute approximately 0.46% of the sample.

The CDR3 contains 14 residues, cysteine and phenylalanine counted. The entry retains the CDR3 DNA only, 42 bases that are in frame from base 1. The CDR1 and CDR2 encoded by the germline V gene (reference sequence) are MNHNY and SVGAGI. Trimming at the junction amounts to 7 bases on V and 6 bases on J, and the germline ends lie 19 bases apart. Here the sequenced sample was CD4+ T cells sorted from blood, taken at week 4, from a patient treated with tofacitinib. The chain is made from TRBV6-6 and TRBJ2-7, with the D call tentatively TRBD1 or TRBD2, each fitting 6 bases. This TCR was recovered from a human donor with alopecia areata. Read as DNA, the sequence is TGTGCCAGCAACCAATTAGGGGGGCTAGTCGAGCAGTACTTC. The encoded protein is CASNQLGGLVEQYF.